This T cell receptor beta chain appears in the sequencing data of a study of T cell changes during pregnancy in multiple sclerosis. Here immunoSEQ multiplex PCR was the method, and the copy in TCRdb shows in-frame clones only, minus some. This sample carries roughly 100,000 clones, about 90% of them seen once, and the ten largest clones take 0.9% to 0.95%. The CDR3 totals 14 residues. The V gene's germline CDR1 is SGHAT and CDR2 FQNNGV. V lost 1 base to trimming and J lost 0 bases, with 6 bases between them. The sample here was peripheral blood, taken after pregnancy. This rearrangement joins TRBV11-2 to TRBJ1-2, with D maybe TRBD1 (5 bases). This TCR was recovered from a female donor with multiple sclerosis, enrolled in a pregnancy study. CDR3 DNA: TGTGCCAGCAGCTTAGGACAGCCTAACTATGGCTACACCTTC. This translates into CASSLGQPNYGYTF.